This T cell receptor beta chain derives from a study of blood T cell repertoires in COVID-19. This CDR3 spans 15 amino acids. In germline, CDR1 is MNHEY, CDR2 SMNVEV (reference sequence). The V and J ends lost 4 bases and 7 bases, in that order; junction bases with no gene match: 8. TCRdb's table, derived via immunoSEQ multiplex PCR, lists solely in-frame clones and lacks some. The table lists about 440,000 clones, 90% of them singletons, with around 0.6% in the top ten. Before being deemed recovered, Cohort 3 donors had two negative PCRs, clearance, or symptom resolution. Source material: PBMCs or T cells enriched from blood (not recorded which). The chain has TRBV27 and TRBJ1-2, with 11 bases fitting TRBD1. This sequence originates from a man between 18 and 29 years old who had recovered from COVID-19. The CDR3 nucleotides are TGTGCCAGCAGTTACCGGACAGGGGGCTTTGGTGGCTACACCTTC. It translates to CASSYRTGGFGGYTF.